Below, 25 T cell receptor beta chains from the same sample are listed, as sequenced in a study of blood T cells in healthy people across ages. Using a J-beta primer mix together with a sample-barcoded 5' primer, a second PCR was run for 7 to 11 cycles. TCRdb re-derived calls from the 5' RACE reads in MiXCR, one entry per CDR3 protein. In the table there are roughly 800,000 distinct CDR3 sequences, 58% of which are singletons. Sequencing was carried out using blood. The receptors originated from a man aged 25-40 years in good health.

This chain joins TRBV4-3 and TRBJ2-7, with TRBD2 matching 8 bases. This CDR3 spans 15 amino acids. Germline CDR1 and CDR2: LGHNA and YSLEER. The J segment lost 4 bases and the V segment lost 1 base, leaving 6 bases of the junction unmatched. The CDR3 loop is CASSQGSGNLYEQYF. The CDR3 DNA is TGCGCCAGCAGCCAAGGTAGCGGGAACTTATACGAGCAGTACTTC.

This chain connects TRBV11-1 to TRBJ2-1, with TRBD1 as a possible D gene (6 bases). CDR3 length: 15 residues. Trimming shortened V by 2 bases and J by 4 bases, and 12 bases separated the two germline ends. Germline values: CDR1 SGHAT, CDR2 FQDESV (reference sequence). CDR3 sequence (DNA): TGTGCCAGCAGCTTAACTCGGGACAAGTACAATGAGCAGTTCTTC. Translated, it gives CASSLTRDKYNEQFF.

This clonotype was found many times. This chain links TRBV20-1 with TRBJ2-1; TRBD2 agrees at 8 bases. Germline values: CDR1 DFQATT, CDR2 SNEGSKA (reference sequence). CDR3 length: 12 residues. V shed 4 bases, J shed 12 bases, and the junction held 8 bases outside the gene matches. CDR3 sequence: CSATGGGLGQFF. The CDR3 nucleotides read TGCAGTGCTACGGGAGGGGGACTAGGGCAGTTCTTC.

This clonotype was observed a handful of times. V usage is TRBV9 and J usage is TRBJ2-3; a possible D gene is TRBD2 (6 bases). V was clipped by 1 base and J by 3 bases, with 15 bases between them. The CDR3 runs 16 residues. Per the germline V gene, CDR1 is SGDLS and CDR2 is YYNGEE. CDR3 in DNA: TGTGCCAGCAGCGTACTAGGAGCGGGCCTTACAGATACGCAGTATTTT. Its protein product is CASSVLGAGLTDTQYF.

The genes are TRBV27 and TRBJ1-2, with D possibly matching TRBD1 (5 bases). CDR3 size: 16 residues. Looked up from germline, CDR1 is MNHEY and CDR2 is SMNVEV (reference sequence). Trimming left V 5 bases short and J 4 bases short, with 20 bases between. In DNA, the CDR3 is TGTGCCAGCAGTCCCTCATCAGGGTTACTTAGCTATGGCTACACCTTC. It specifies CASSPSSGLLSYGYTF.

This clonotype occurred a few times. CDR3 DNA sequence: TGTGCCAGCAGCGCTACTACTAATGAGCAGTTCTTC. This gives the protein CASSATTNEQFF. This sequence joins TRBV9 and TRBJ2-1; D is uncertain. V lost 3 bases and J 7 bases, leaving 8 bases between the germline ends. The CDR3 loop spans 12 amino acids. Germline assignment: CDR1 SGDLS and CDR2 YYNGEE.

CDR3 protein: CASSLQTRETQYF. In DNA, the CDR3 is TGTGCCAGCAGTCTCCAGACCCGAGAGACCCAGTACTTC. This rearrangement joins TRBV7-2 to TRBJ2-5, with no clear D. V was shortened by 6 bases and J by 4 bases, with 12 bases between the two germline ends. Germline V gene data show CDR1 as SGHTA and CDR2 as FQGNSA. The CDR3 spans 13 residues.

In its sample, this clonotype was seen a few times. This sequence joins TRBV25-1 and TRBJ2-4; D uncertain. This CDR3 is 15 amino acids long. With 4 bases removed from V and 0 bases from J, the gap between germline ends came to 10 bases. Germline lookup yields CDR1 MGHDK and CDR2 SYGVNS. This CDR3 reads CASSGPGSAKNIQYF. The CDR3 region has the DNA TGTGCCAGCAGTGGACCCGGGTCAGCCAAAAACATTCAGTACTTC. The full variable domain, rest sourced from reference TRBV25-1 and TRBJ2-4, is EADIYQTPRYLVIGTGKKITLECSQTMGHDKMYWYQQDPGMELHLIHYSYGVNSTEKGDLSSESTVSRIRTEHFPLTLESARPSHTSQYLCASSGPGSAKNIQYFGAGTRLSVL.

This clonotype was picked up many times. The V gene is TRBV29-1, the J gene TRBJ2-1; D may be TRBD2 (6 bases). Looked up from germline, CDR1 is SQVTM and CDR2 is ANQGSEA. Trimming removed 4 bases from V and 0 bases from J, with 10 bases in between. The CDR3 contains 14 residues. CDR3: CSVVSGSSYNEQFF. In DNA, the CDR3 is TGCAGCGTTGTTTCCGGGAGCTCCTACAATGAGCAGTTCTTC.

The chain combines TRBV20-1 with TRBJ1-2; D is possibly TRBD1 (5 bases). CDR3 length equals 13 residues. V lost 5 bases to trimming and J lost 4 bases, with 14 bases between them. Germline V gene sequence: CDR1 DFQATT, CDR2 SNEGSKA (reference sequence). This chain's CDR3 is CSAWAGASYGYTF. The CDR3 DNA follows: TGCAGTGCTTGGGCCGGGGCTAGCTATGGCTACACCTTC.

The genes are TRBV24-1 and TRBJ2-1, with 10 bases matching TRBD2. The germline gives CDR1 KGHDR, CDR2 SFDVKD. The CDR3 runs 15 residues. The V gene end was trimmed by 6 bases and the J gene end by 10 bases; junction bases not matched to a gene: 11. The CDR3: CATSIGSGRRYEQFF. The CDR3 region has the DNA TGTGCCACCAGTATCGGTAGCGGGAGGCGATACGAGCAGTTCTTC.

The chain is built from TRBV20-1 and TRBJ2-5, with D perhaps TRBD1 (6 bases). The CDR3 loop spans 19 amino acids. Germline loops: CDR1 DFQATT, CDR2 SNEGSKA (reference sequence). The germline V and J ends were trimmed by 3 bases and 1 base, with 27 bases remaining between them. The CDR3 reads CSASRLWGLVTLCQETQYF. Written as DNA, the CDR3 is TGCAGTGCTAGCCGTCTTTGGGGGCTTGTGACACTTTGCCAAGAGACCCAGTACTTC.

This chain connects TRBV12-3 or TRBV12-4 to TRBJ2-1; TRBD1 might be the D (5 bases). V was trimmed by 4 bases and J by 0 bases, leaving 10 bases between them. The CDR3 spans 15 residues. CDR3: CASSSYRSSYNEQFF. CDR3 in DNA: TGTGCCAGCAGTTCCTACAGGAGCTCCTACAATGAGCAGTTCTTC.

This clonotype was detected only a few times. This chain links TRBV7-2 with TRBJ1-1; weak D call: TRBD1 (6 bases). The CDR3 contains 14 residues. Trimming left V 6 bases short and J 4 bases short, with 15 bases between. Germline V gene sequence: CDR1 SGHTA, CDR2 FQGNSA. For the CDR3, the DNA is TGTGCCAGCAGTTTTCAGGGGAAGGGCACTGAAGCTTTCTTT. Translating gives CASSFQGKGTEAFF.

The chain joins TRBV9 to TRBJ1-2; possibly TRBD1 for D (5 bases). The CDR3 is 14 residues long. Germline V gene lookup returns CDR1 SGDLS and CDR2 YYNGEE. The V gene lost 4 bases and the J gene lost 5 bases, with 15 bases spanning the gap. The CDR3 nucleotides are TGTGCCAGCAGCCTCCCGGGGGTCGGGTATGGCTACACCTTC. Its protein is CASSLPGVGYGYTF.

The rearrangement links TRBV7-2 to TRBJ1-5; 9 bases fit TRBD1. The V gene end was trimmed by 5 bases and the J gene end by 5 bases; junction bases not matched to a gene: 4. The CDR3 is made up of 14 amino acids. The germline V gene has CDR1 SGHTA and CDR2 FQGNSA. The CDR3 nucleotides are TGTGCCAGCAGCCCGGGACAGGGTTATCAGCCCCAGCATTTT. It encodes CASSPGQGYQPQHF.

This chain links TRBV18 with TRBJ1-6; 9 bases map to TRBD1. V lost 2 bases and J lost 7; bases outside the gene matches: 6. Germline CDR1 reads KGHSH; CDR2 reads LQKENI. The length of the CDR3 is 16 residues. The CDR3 reads CASSPAGQGRNSPLHF. As DNA, the CDR3 is TGTGCCAGCTCACCAGCGGGACAGGGAAGAAATTCACCCCTCCACTTT. The whole variable domain, remainder taken from reference TRBV18 and TRBJ1-6, is NAGVMQNPRHLVRRRGQEARLRCSPMKGHSHVYWYRQLPEEGLKFMVYLQKENIIDESGMPKERFSAEFPKEGPSILRIQQVVRGDSAAYFCASSPAGQGRNSPLHFGNGTRLTVT.

This chain joins TRBV7-2 and TRBJ2-5; 10 bases are shared with TRBD1. The CDR3 covers 15 residues. Trimming at V came to 6 bases and at J to 5 bases, leaving 9 bases not matched to a gene. Germline V gives CDR1 SGHTA, CDR2 FQGNSA. CDR3 sequence: CASRIPGQGSETQYF. The CDR3 nucleotides read TGTGCCAGCAGGATTCCGGGACAGGGGAGTGAGACCCAGTACTTC.

The CDR3 loop reads CASRPLEGQTNYGYTF. The CDR3, as DNA: TGTGCCAGCCGCCCCTTGGAGGGACAGACAAACTATGGCTACACCTTC. The V call is TRBV2, the J call TRBJ1-2, with 7 bases lining up with TRBD1. Germline CDR1 SNHLY, CDR2 FYNNEI. J lost 2 bases, V lost 8 bases, and 14 bases had no gene match. This CDR3 region has 16 residues.

V and J are TRBV7-2 and TRBJ2-2; D is perhaps TRBD1 or TRBD2 (5 bases each). V was shortened by 4 bases and J by 8 bases, with 14 bases between the two germline ends. The germline V gene has CDR1 SGHTA and CDR2 FQGNSA. The CDR3 contains 14 residues. The chain's CDR3 is CASSSGTIAGELFF. The CDR3 DNA follows: TGTGCCAGCAGCTCCGGGACCATAGCGGGGGAGCTGTTTTTT.

This clonotype has more than one count but fewer than ten. This chain uses TRBV10-3 with TRBJ1-4; 7 positions agree with TRBD1. V shed 6 bases and J 0 bases; nucleotides not matched to a gene: 4. Per the germline V gene, CDR1 is ENHRY and CDR2 is SYGVKD. This CDR3 has 15 residues. In DNA form, the CDR3 reads TGTGCCATCAGGGGACAGCCTGCAACTAATGAAAAACTGTTTTTT. Amino acid sequence: CAIRGQPATNEKLFF.

This clonotype came up once. The V call is TRBV3-1, the J call TRBJ2-7; D gene ambiguous. TRBJ2-5 matches the DNA end more closely, so the J call is doubtful. CDR1 LGHDT and CDR2 YNNKEL come from the germline V gene (reference sequence). The CDR3 has 16 amino acids. CDR3 sequence reads: CASSQEMDGGGETQYF. The DNA for the CDR3 is TGTGCCAGCAGCCAAGAAATGGATGGCGGTGGAGAGACCCAGTACTTC.

This chain joins TRBV7-2 and TRBJ2-5; the match to TRBD2 covers 7 bases. The CDR3 loop spans 13 amino acids. Trimming cost V 7 bases and J 11 bases; bases outside gene matches: 13. Germline CDR1 SGHTA, CDR2 FQGNSA. CDR3 DNA sequence: TGTGCCAGCATCCCGGGGGGAGGGGATGAGCAGTACTTC. Its translation is CASIPGGGDEQYF.

V usage is TRBV6-2 or TRBV6-3 and J usage is TRBJ2-5; 11 bases match TRBD2. V shed 6 bases, J shed 4 bases, and the junction held 10 bases outside the gene matches. The CDR3 consists of 16 residues. Germline V gene lookup returns CDR1 MNHEY and CDR2 SVGEGT. CDR3: CASSGRALAGGETQYF. The CDR3 DNA sequence: TGTGCCAGCAGCGGACGTGCTCTAGCGGGAGGAGAGACCCAGTACTTC.

This clonotype showed up just a few times. The chain combines TRBV7-2 with TRBJ2-5, with no clear D. V lost 1 base, J lost 1 base, and 13 bases lay in between. CDR1 and CDR2 from the germline V gene are SGHTA and FQGNSA. The CDR3 totals 16 residues. The CDR3 loop is CASSLGVAAVQETQYF. For the CDR3, the DNA is TGTGCCAGCAGCTTAGGGGTTGCGGCAGTCCAAGAGACCCAGTACTTC.